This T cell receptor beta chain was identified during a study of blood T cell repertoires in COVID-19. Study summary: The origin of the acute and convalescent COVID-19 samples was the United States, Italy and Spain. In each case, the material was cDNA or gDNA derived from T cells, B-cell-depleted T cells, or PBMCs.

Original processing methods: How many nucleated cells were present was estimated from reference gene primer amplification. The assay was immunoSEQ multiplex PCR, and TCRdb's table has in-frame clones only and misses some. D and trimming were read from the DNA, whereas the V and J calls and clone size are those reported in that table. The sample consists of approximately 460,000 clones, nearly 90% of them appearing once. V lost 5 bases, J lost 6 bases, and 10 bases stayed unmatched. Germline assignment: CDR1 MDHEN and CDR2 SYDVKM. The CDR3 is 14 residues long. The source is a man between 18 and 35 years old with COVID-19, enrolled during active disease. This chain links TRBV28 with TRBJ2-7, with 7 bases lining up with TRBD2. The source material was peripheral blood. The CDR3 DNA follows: TGTGCCAGCAGTCTCGTTGCGGGAGCTCGCGAGCAGTACTTC. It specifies CASSLVAGAREQYF. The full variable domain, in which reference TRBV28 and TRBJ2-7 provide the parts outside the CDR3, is DVKVTQSSRYLVKRTGEKVFLECVQDMDHENMFWYRQDPGLGLRLIYFSYDVKMKEKGDIPEGYSVSREKKERFSLILESASTNQTSMYLCASSLVAGAREQYFGPGTRLTVT.